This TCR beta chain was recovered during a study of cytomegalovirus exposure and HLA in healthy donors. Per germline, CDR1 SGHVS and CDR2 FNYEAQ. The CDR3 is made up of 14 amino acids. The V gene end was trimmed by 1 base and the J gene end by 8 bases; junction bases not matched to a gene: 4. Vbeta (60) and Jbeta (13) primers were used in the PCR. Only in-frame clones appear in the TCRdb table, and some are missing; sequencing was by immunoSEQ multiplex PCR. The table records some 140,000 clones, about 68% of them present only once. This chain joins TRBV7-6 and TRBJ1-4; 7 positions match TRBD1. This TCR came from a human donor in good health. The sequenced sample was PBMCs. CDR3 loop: CASSLGTGIEKLFF. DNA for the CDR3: TGTGCCAGCAGCTTAGGGACAGGAATAGAAAAACTGTTTTTT.